The T cell receptor beta chain under discussion was sequenced for a study of vaccination effects on CD4 cells after COVID-19. TCRdb's table, derived via immunoSEQ multiplex PCR, lists solely in-frame clones and lacks some. The data show approximately 70,000 clones, around 74% seen once. Peptide-pool stimulation followed by sequencing identified expanded antigen-specific CD4+ clonotypes in the ViraFEST assay. Investigators separated out CD4+ T cells once around 10 days of culture had passed. In the vaccine recipients, nucleocapsid antibodies were negative and there was no prior SARS-CoV-2 infection. The CDR3 is made up of 15 amino acids. Germline loops: CDR1 SGHNT, CDR2 YYREEE (reference sequence). V lost 0 bases, J lost 1 base, and 5 bases lay in between. In this sample, this clone turned up a few times. Its antigen remains unknown.

Specimen: CD4+ T cells from PBMCs cultured with HCoV-NL63 spike peptides, collected before COVID-19 vaccination. The source is a human donor who received a COVID-19 vaccine. The V call is TRBV5-4, the J call TRBJ2-6; D unresolved. CDR3 amino acids: CASSLVGSGANVLTF. The CDR3 DNA is TGTGCCAGCAGCTTGGTAGGGTCTGGGGCCAACGTCCTGACTTTC.